This TCR beta chain originates from a study of T cells in Graves' hyperthyroidism and ophthalmopathy. The table lists this clonotype with many counts. Its target is not known. The germline V gene has CDR1 MNHEY and CDR2 SVGEGT. Trimming stripped 3 bases from V and 3 bases from J, with 14 bases between. CDR3 length: 15 amino acids. The CDR3 regions of TCR beta were amplified from RNA transcripts. With the HTBI primer set, the TCR CDR3 went through a first round of RT-PCR. TCRdb re-analysed the multiplex PCR reads in MiXCR, keeping a single row per CDR3 protein. This sample has about 590,000 distinct CDR3 sequences, with about 15% found just once. Disease duration under 2 months; hyperthyroidism patients were aged 18 to 65. Overall study findings and caveats: Most expanded thyroid clonotypes above 0.001 recurred in blood.

This chain links TRBV6-2 or TRBV6-3 with TRBJ1-1; possible D gene TRBD1, 5 bases. This sequence originates from a woman in her 30s with Graves' hyperthyroidism. The sequenced sample was blood. In nucleotides, the CDR3 is TGTGCCAGCAGTTATGGGGACGGAGGCCACACTGAAGCTTTCTTT. Protein: CASSYGDGGHTEAFF.